This TCR beta chain was captured in a study of regulatory T cells in long-lasting Graves disease. Study-wide points: Persistent disease exhibited a predilection for TRBV28, TRBJ1-2 and TRBJ2-5.

As for time point: newly diagnosed GD, antithyroid drugs for less than 3 months. Preparation of the TCR library used RNA extracted from PBMCs. Arm-PCR of CDR3 regions and iRepertoire HTBI primers were used to build TCR beta libraries. From the multiplex PCR reads, TCRdb called clonotypes with MiXCR, one entry per CDR3 protein. The table records about 560,000 distinct CDR3 sequences, 15% to 20% of them present only once. J was trimmed by 5 bases and V by 0 bases; bases with no gene match: 10. CDR1 SGHRS and CDR2 YFSETQ come from the germline V gene. This CDR3 spans 17 amino acids. As regards this clonotype: What it binds is not known.

The same sample was also used in a study of T cells in Graves' hyperthyroidism and ophthalmopathy. This second report adds: The HTBI primer set drove a first-round RT-PCR of the TCR CDR3.

The receptor comes from a man between 18 and 29 years old with Graves disease. The rearrangement uses TRBV5-1 and TRBJ2-5; 10 bases line up with TRBD2. The sample was peripheral blood mononuclear cells (PBMCs), taken at new diagnosis, from a patient treated with antithyroid drugs. The CDR3 sequence is CASSLAGLAGVPETQYF. In nucleotides, the CDR3 is TGCGCCAGCAGCTTGGCCGGGCTAGCGGGAGTCCCGGAGACCCAGTACTTC.